Below are 28 T cell receptor beta chains sequenced from a single sample in a study of cytomegalovirus exposure and HLA in healthy donors. Researchers ran the PCR with 60 Vbeta and 13 Jbeta primers. Some clones are missing from TCRdb's copy, which holds only in-frame ones; the method was immunoSEQ multiplex PCR. In the table there are some 100,000 clones, about four fifths of which are singletons. Specimen: PBMCs. The receptors come from a male donor in good health and CMV-seropositive.

This clone has just a few counts. The V and J genes are TRBV7-9 and TRBJ2-1, with D possibly TRBD1 on 6 matching bases. Trimming stripped 1 base from V and 7 bases from J, with 17 bases between. This CDR3 has 16 amino acids. Germline CDR1 reads SEHNR; CDR2 reads FQNEAQ (reference sequence). Written as DNA, the CDR3 is TGTGCCAGCAGCTTAGTCCCGACGGCAGGGGCGAATGAGCAGTTCTTC. Translating gives CASSLVPTAGANEQFF. The whole variable domain, filled in from reference TRBV7-9 and TRBJ2-1, reads DTGVSQNPRHKITKRGQNVTFRCDPISEHNRLYWYRQTLGQGPEFLTYFQNEAQLEKSRLLSDRFSAERPKGSFSTLEIQRTEQGDSAMYLCASSLVPTAGANEQFFGPGTRLTVL.

The chain combines TRBV10-2 with TRBJ2-3; D unresolved. CDR3 length: 11 amino acids. The germline V gene has CDR1 WSHSY and CDR2 SAAADI. Trimming removed 8 bases from V and 4 bases from J, with 7 bases in between. DNA of the CDR3: TGCGCCAGCGCTGAGGCAGATACGCAGTATTTT. It translates to CASAEADTQYF.

J is TRBJ1-4 and V is TRBV27; the D gene is possibly TRBD1 (6 bases). Trimming shortened V by 2 bases and J by 8 bases, and 15 bases separated the two germline ends. CDR3 length: 15 residues. The germline gives CDR1 MNHEY, CDR2 SMNVEV (reference sequence). The CDR3 loop is CASSLNGRGSEKLFF. CDR3 DNA sequence: TGTGCCAGCAGTTTAAACGGCAGGGGATCCGAAAAACTGTTTTTT. Drawing the rest from reference TRBV27 and TRBJ1-4, the complete variable domain is EAQVTQNPRYLITVTGKKLTVTCSQNMNHEYMSWYRQDPGLGLRQIYYSMNVEVTDKGDVPEGYKVSRKEKRNFPLILESPSPNQTSLYFCASSLNGRGSEKLFFGSGTQLSVL.

This sequence joins TRBV6-5 and TRBJ2-7, with 10 nucleotides matching TRBD1. Losses at the gene ends were 4 bases for V and 2 bases for J; bases not matched to a gene: 2. The CDR3 has 14 residues. The germline V gene encodes CDR1 MNHEY and CDR2 SVGAGI. CDR3 sequence: CASSWGQGPYEQYF. CDR3 nucleotide sequence: TGTGCCAGCAGTTGGGGACAGGGGCCCTACGAGCAGTACTTC.

In its sample, this clone was seen once. The chain has TRBV7-6 and TRBJ1-2, with 11 bases aligning to TRBD1. Germline lookup yields CDR1 SGHVS and CDR2 FNYEAQ. The CDR3 consists of 14 residues. V dropped 5 bases and J dropped 6; count of bases not matched to a gene: 5. The CDR3 coding sequence is TGTGCCAGCAGCCCCGGACAGGGGGCGGATGGCTACACCTTC. Its protein is CASSPGQGADGYTF. Looking up the rest from reference TRBV7-6 and TRBJ1-2 gives the full variable domain: GAGVSQSPRYKVTKRGQDVALRCDPISGHVSLYWYRQALGQGPEFLTYFNYEAQQDKSGLPNDRFSAERPEGSISTLTIQRTEQRDSAMYRCASSPGQGADGYTFGSGTRLTVV.

J is TRBJ1-1 and V is TRBV6-5; D remains unclear. CDR1 MNHEY and CDR2 SVGAGI come from the germline V gene. The V gene lost 8 bases and the J gene lost 2 bases, with 12 bases spanning the gap. There are 13 residues in the CDR3. The CDR3 loop is CASAPSSNTEAFF. The CDR3 DNA follows: TGTGCCAGCGCCCCTTCGAGCAACACTGAAGCTTTCTTT.

The chain links TRBV7-9 to TRBJ1-6, with unresolved D. The CDR3 extends over 14 amino acids. Germline V lookup: CDR1 SEHNR, CDR2 FQNEAQ (reference sequence). Trimming removed 7 bases from V and 7 bases from J, with 14 bases in between. CDR3 sequence: CASTGGVGNSPLHF. The CDR3, as DNA: TGTGCCAGCACCGGCGGGGTAGGCAATTCACCCCTCCACTTT.

The chain combines TRBV9 with TRBJ2-1; 16 bases line up with TRBD2. The germline CDR1 and CDR2 sequences are SGDLS and YYNGEE. The CDR3 has 19 amino acids. V was pared by 4 bases and J by 5 bases, with 12 bases of the junction left unmatched. The CDR3 sequence: CASSKGLAGGPGTNNEQFF. The CDR3 nucleotides are TGTGCCAGCAGCAAGGGACTAGCGGGGGGGCCGGGTACTAACAATGAGCAGTTCTTC.

V and J are TRBV7-2 and TRBJ2-7; 10 positions match TRBD2. This CDR3 region has 15 residues. Germline V gene data show CDR1 as SGHTA and CDR2 as FQGNSA. The V and J ends lost 5 bases and 3 bases, in that order; junction bases with no gene match: 7. The CDR3 sequence is CASSLGLAEIYEQYF. Here the CDR3 DNA reads TGTGCCAGCAGCCTCGGACTAGCGGAGATCTACGAGCAGTACTTC. Full variable domain (missing parts from reference TRBV7-2 and TRBJ2-7): GAGVSQSPSNKVTEKGKDVELRCDPISGHTALYWYRQSLGQGLEFLIYFQGNSAPDKSGLPSDRFSAERTGGSVSTLTIQRTQQEDSAVYLCASSLGLAEIYEQYFGPGTRLTVT.

The rearrangement links TRBV7-9 to TRBJ1-6; D remains ambiguous. Trimming took off 1 base at V and 0 bases at J, with 4 bases between the two ends. The CDR3 is 15 residues long. Germline V gene lookup returns CDR1 SEHNR and CDR2 FQNEAQ (reference sequence). The CDR3 sequence: CASSLGSSYNSPLHF. Written as DNA, the CDR3 is TGTGCCAGCAGCTTAGGGAGCTCCTATAATTCACCCCTCCACTTT.

This chain connects TRBV7-9 to TRBJ2-7; 7 positions agree with TRBD2. CDR3 length: 15 residues. CDR1 and CDR2 (germline): SEHNR, FQNEAQ (reference sequence). V was clipped by 1 base and J by 4 bases; unmatched bases: 7. The DNA for the CDR3 is TGTGCCAGCAGCTTAGGGGGAGGACTAGGGTACGAGCAGTACTTC. Protein sequence: CASSLGGGLGYEQYF.

V and J are TRBV5-1 and TRBJ2-3; a possible D gene is TRBD1 (6 bases). The CDR3 length is 17 residues. The V and J ends lost 0 bases and 1 base respectively, with 15 bases between them. Germline CDR1 SGHRS, CDR2 YFSETQ. CDR3: CASSLARGAQRTDTQYF. The CDR3 DNA reads as TGCGCCAGCAGCTTGGCCAGGGGAGCACAACGCACAGATACGCAGTATTTT.

This clone was recorded a few times. The rearrangement uses TRBV30 and TRBJ1-2; D is perhaps TRBD1 (6 bases). The V gene lost 3 bases and the J gene lost 7 bases, with 12 bases spanning the gap. The CDR3 runs 12 residues. CDR1 and CDR2 from the germline V gene are GTSNPN and SVGIG (reference sequence). This chain's CDR3 is CAWRGQSFGYTF. CDR3 coding DNA: TGTGCCTGGAGAGGACAGTCTTTTGGCTACACCTTC.

The rearrangement uses TRBV15 and TRBJ2-7; tentatively, D is TRBD1 (6 bases). Germline-derived CDR1 and CDR2 are LNHNV and YYDKDF (reference sequence). V was clipped by 3 bases and J by 6 bases, with 15 bases between them. The length of the CDR3 is 14 residues. The CDR3 DNA reads TGTGCCACCAGCAGGGACAGATCAAGCGGCGAGCAGTACTTC. Its translation is CATSRDRSSGEQYF.

The rearrangement links TRBV18 to TRBJ2-7; D is possibly TRBD2 (6 bases). The germline gives CDR1 KGHSH, CDR2 LQKENI. The V gene lost 2 bases and the J gene lost 2 bases, with 10 bases spanning the gap. The CDR3 is made up of 14 amino acids. CDR3 loop: CASSPGRGAYEQYF. The DNA of the CDR3 is TGTGCCAGCTCACCAGGGCGGGGAGCCTACGAGCAGTACTTC.

The V call is TRBV4-3, the J call TRBJ1-6; 7 bases are shared with TRBD1. Trimming took 4 bases from V and 7 from J; bases not matched to a gene: 1. The CDR3 consists of 13 residues. Germline lookup yields CDR1 LGHNA and CDR2 YSLEER. The CDR3 region is CASSPTGNSPLHF. The CDR3 nucleotides are TGCGCCAGCAGCCCGACAGGGAATTCACCCCTCCACTTT.

The chain joins TRBV30 to TRBJ2-3; 8 nucleotides line up with TRBD2. V lost 5 bases, J lost 6 bases, and 4 bases stayed unmatched. Per the germline V gene, CDR1 is GTSNPN and CDR2 is SVGIG (reference sequence). The CDR3 spans 12 residues. Written as DNA, the CDR3 is TGTGCCTGGTTAGCGGGGACGGATACGCAGTATTTT. This codes for CAWLAGTDTQYF.

The gene calls are TRBV5-4 and TRBJ2-2; 7 bases are shared with TRBD1. There are 16 residues in the CDR3. The V gene's germline CDR1 is SGHNT and CDR2 YYREEE (reference sequence). The ends lost 0 bases at V and 7 bases at J; junction bases unmatched: 9. The CDR3 loop is CASSLARTGVGGELFF. CDR3 bases: TGTGCCAGCAGCTTGGCCAGAACAGGGGTTGGCGGGGAGCTGTTTTTT.

J is TRBJ1-2 and V is TRBV7-2; no clear D gene. The CDR3 has 12 residues. V shed 1 base and J shed 8 bases, with 8 bases lying between them. CDR1 and CDR2 (germline): SGHTA, FQGNSA. In DNA form, the CDR3 reads TGTGCCAGCAGCTTAGACTCCTGGGGCTACACCTTC. Translation: CASSLDSWGYTF.

The chain combines TRBV7-8 with TRBJ1-6, with TRBD1 identical over 8 bases. V was clipped by 5 bases and J by 6 bases; unmatched bases: 6. Per germline, CDR1 SGHVS and CDR2 FQNEAQ. This CDR3 region has 15 residues. CDR3 residues: CASSPLDRANSPLHF. In DNA, the CDR3 is TGTGCCAGCAGCCCACTGGACAGGGCTAATTCACCCCTCCACTTT.

The chain couples TRBV4-2 to TRBJ2-2; 7 bases are shared with TRBD1. This CDR3 contains 18 residues. Germline lookup yields CDR1 LGHNA and CDR2 YNFKEQ. Germline trimming cut 1 base from V and 4 bases from J; bases unmatched to any gene: 12. The CDR3 DNA reads TGTGCCAGCAGCCAAGTCTCCCCGGCAGGGGGATCCACCGGGGAGCTGTTTTTT. Translation: CASSQVSPAGGSTGELFF.

V gene TRBV6-6 combines with J gene TRBJ2-2, with TRBD2 matching 7 bases. The V gene's germline CDR1 is MNHNY and CDR2 SVGAGI (reference sequence). This CDR3 comprises 13 residues. V was clipped by 2 bases and J by 7 bases; unmatched bases: 1. CDR3 protein: CASSYPGGGELFF. The CDR3 coding sequence is TGTGCCAGCAGTTACCCGGGGGGCGGGGAGCTGTTTTTT.

The chain combines TRBV30 with TRBJ1-5; 9 nucleotides agree with TRBD1. Germline V gene sequence: CDR1 GTSNPN, CDR2 SVGIG (reference sequence). CDR3 size: 14 residues. J gave up 5 bases and V 1 base, and 3 bases lay outside the gene matches. In DNA, the CDR3 is TGTGCCTGGAGTGGGGGACAGGGCCATCAGCCCCAGCATTTT. Protein product: CAWSGGQGHQPQHF.

This chain uses TRBV6-5 with TRBJ1-2; 8 nucleotides align to TRBD1. The ends lost 6 bases at V and 0 bases at J; junction bases unmatched: 3. This CDR3 is built from 14 residues. Germline V gene data show CDR1 as MNHEY and CDR2 as SVGAGI. CDR3 DNA sequence: TGTGCCAGCAGCAGGGGGCGAGCTAACTATGGCTACACCTTC. Its protein product is CASSRGRANYGYTF.

The CDR3 region is CASSPPDRESWGYTF. CDR3 coding DNA: TGTGCCAGCAGCCCCCCGGACAGGGAGAGTTGGGGCTACACCTTC. This sequence joins TRBV5-6 and TRBJ1-2, with TRBD1 identical over 8 bases. J gave up 8 bases and V 4 bases, and 13 bases lay outside the gene matches. In germline, CDR1 is SGHDT, CDR2 YYEEEE. The CDR3 contains 15 residues.

The CDR3 DNA is TGTGCCAGCAGTTACTGGGGCAGCGGGAGCACCGGGGAGCTGTTTTTT. Translated: CASSYWGSGSTGELFF. The V call is TRBV6-5, the J call TRBJ2-2, with 8 bases aligning to TRBD2. The germline CDR1 and CDR2 sequences are MNHEY and SVGAGI. V trimming: 1 base; J trimming: 4 bases; junction bases outside the gene matches: 5. The CDR3 length is 16 residues.

The chain carries TRBV5-1 and TRBJ2-7; D perhaps matches TRBD1 (5 bases). The germline V and J ends were trimmed by 0 bases and 0 bases, with 13 bases remaining between them. The length of the CDR3 is 16 residues. Germline V gene sequence: CDR1 SGHRS, CDR2 YFSETQ. The CDR3 loop is CASSLVAQGSSYEQYF. The DNA for the CDR3 is TGCGCCAGCAGCTTGGTGGCGCAGGGAAGCTCCTACGAGCAGTACTTC.

The V gene is TRBV12-5, the J gene TRBJ1-2; D ambiguous. Germline-derived CDR1 and CDR2 are LGHNT and FRNRAP. With 10 bases removed from V and 2 bases from J, the gap between germline ends came to 14 bases. The CDR3 contains 13 residues. CDR3 sequence: CATGPAKNYGYTF. The DNA for the CDR3 is TGTGCTACTGGACCCGCTAAGAACTATGGCTACACCTTC.